This T cell receptor beta chain was recorded in a study of T cells in Graves' hyperthyroidism and ophthalmopathy. V lost 7 bases and J 2 bases, leaving 14 bases between the germline ends. The CDR3 loop spans 14 amino acids. As to this clonotype: Its antigen is undetermined.

Template material for amplifying TCR beta CDR3 regions consisted of RNA transcripts. HTBI primers were used for first-round RT-PCR of the TCR CDR3. TCRdb called the multiplex PCR reads again in MiXCR, with one record for every CDR3 protein. This sample carries around 700,000 distinct CDR3 sequences, approximately 40% of them seen once, and the ten largest clones take around 31%. Study-level findings and limits: Ophthalmopathy cases were set apart from stable hyperthyroidism by a 13 V-J model. Among clonotypes expanded in thyroid above 0.001, most were also found in blood.

The TCR originated in a woman in her thirties or forties with Graves' hyperthyroidism. Sequencing was done on a sample of blood. V usage is TRBV12-3 or TRBV12-4 and J usage is TRBJ1-2, with a tentative D call TRBD1 (5 bases). The CDR3 DNA follows: TGTGCCAGCACCGAGGATCGGGGGAACTATGGCTACACCTTC. This translates into CASTEDRGNYGYTF.